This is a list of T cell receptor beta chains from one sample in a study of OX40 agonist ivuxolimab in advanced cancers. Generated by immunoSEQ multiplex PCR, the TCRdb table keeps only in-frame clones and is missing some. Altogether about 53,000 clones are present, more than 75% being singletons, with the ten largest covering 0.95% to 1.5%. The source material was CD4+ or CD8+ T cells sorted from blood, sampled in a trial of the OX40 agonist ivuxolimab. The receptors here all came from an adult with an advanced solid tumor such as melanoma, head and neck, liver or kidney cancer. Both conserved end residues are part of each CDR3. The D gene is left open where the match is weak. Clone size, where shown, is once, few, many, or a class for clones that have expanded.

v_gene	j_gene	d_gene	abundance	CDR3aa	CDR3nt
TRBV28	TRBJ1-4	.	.	CASSSQGINEKLFF	TGTGCCAGCAGTTCTCAGGGGATTAATGAAAAACTGTTTTTT
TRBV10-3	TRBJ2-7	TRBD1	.	CASAGTVSYEQYF	TGTGCCAGTGCCGGGACAGTTTCCTACGAGCAGTACTTC
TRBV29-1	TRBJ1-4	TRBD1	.	CSAQQGAEEKLFF	TGCAGCGCCCAACAGGGGGCGGAGGAAAAACTGTTTTTT
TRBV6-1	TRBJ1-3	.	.	CASSDLGRGSASGNTIYF	TGTGCCAGCAGTGATTTAGGACGAGGTTCGGCCTCTGGAAACACCATATATTTT
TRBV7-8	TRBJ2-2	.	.	CASSADPSGELFF	TGTGCCAGCAGCGCAGACCCCTCCGGGGAGCTGTTTTTT
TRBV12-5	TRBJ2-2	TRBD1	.	CASQGFWTGELFF	TGTGCATCACAGGGGTTTTGGACCGGGGAGCTGTTTTTT
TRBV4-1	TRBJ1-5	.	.	CASSHSVQFNQPQHF	TGCGCCAGCAGCCATTCGGTACAGTTCAATCAGCCCCAGCATTTT
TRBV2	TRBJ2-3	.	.	CASSSPRGGVDTQYF	TGTGCCAGCAGTTCTCCCAGGGGTGGTGTGGATACGCAGTATTTT
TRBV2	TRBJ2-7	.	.	CASSDFSYEQYF	TGTGCCAGCAGTGATTTCAGCTACGAGCAGTACTTC
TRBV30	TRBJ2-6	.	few	CAWSRLSAGANVLTF	TGTGCCTGGAGCCGACTTAGCGCTGGGGCCAACGTCCTGACTTTC